Below are 25 T cell receptor beta chains sequenced from a single sample in a study of cytomegalovirus exposure and HLA in healthy donors. The PCR made use of 60 Vbeta and 13 Jbeta primers. Profiling relied on immunoSEQ multiplex PCR, and the TCRdb table lists in-frame clones only, not all of them. The sample records 150,000 to 200,000 clones, about 80% being singletons. The material sequenced was PBMCs. All receptors come from a woman in her 30s in good health and CMV-seropositive.

This clone was detected only once. The chain carries TRBV15 and TRBJ2-5, with D perhaps TRBD2 (5 bases). The V and J ends lost 7 bases and 2 bases respectively, with 11 bases between them. CDR1 is LNHNV and CDR2 is YYDKDF in the germline V gene (reference sequence). The CDR3 consists of 13 residues. The CDR3 DNA follows: TGTGCCACCACAGCGGAAAGACAAGAGACCCAGTACTTC. It translates to CATTAERQETQYF. Based on the CDR3 plus reference TRBV15 and TRBJ2-5, the full variable domain is DAMVIQNPRYQVTQFGKPVTLSCSQTLNHNVMYWYQQKSSQAPKLLFHYYDKDFNNEADTPDNFQSRRPNTSFCFLDIRSPGLGDTAMYLCATTAERQETQYFGPGTRLLVL.

V and J are TRBV19 and TRBJ1-3, with a possible D match to TRBD1 (6 bases). Trimming stripped 5 bases from V and 5 bases from J, with 25 bases between. This CDR3 contains 18 residues. Per the germline V gene, CDR1 is LNHDA and CDR2 is SQIVND (reference sequence). CDR3 in DNA: TGTGCCAGTAGTGCCATCTCTTTACAGGGAAGGAGGAGAAACACCATATATTTT. It yields the protein CASSAISLQGRRRNTIYF.

This chain connects TRBV15 to TRBJ1-1; D not certain. Trimming removed 1 base from V and 4 bases from J, with 22 bases in between. Germline V gene data show CDR1 as LNHNV and CDR2 as YYDKDF (reference sequence). The CDR3 covers 18 residues. The DNA of the CDR3 is TGTGCCACCAGCAGAGCCCTCCCTTCACAGAAGATGGGCACTGAAGCTTTCTTT. This sequence encodes CATSRALPSQKMGTEAFF.

The CDR3: CAWTSGWETQYF. In DNA, the CDR3 is TGTGCCTGGACGTCAGGGTGGGAGACCCAGTACTTC. The rearrangement joins TRBV30 to TRBJ2-5; tentatively, D is TRBD1 (5 bases). The CDR3 consists of 12 residues. CDR1 GTSNPN and CDR2 SVGIG come from the germline V gene (reference sequence). The V and J ends lost 4 bases and 5 bases respectively, with 11 bases between them.

The V gene is TRBV7-2, the J gene TRBJ2-1; 9 nucleotides line up with TRBD2. Germline V gene data show CDR1 as SGHTA and CDR2 as FQGNSA. The trim removed 2 bases at V and 5 bases at J, leaving 7 bases unmatched. CDR3 size: 16 residues. CDR3 DNA sequence: TGTGCCAGCAGCTTAACCGCTAGCGGGGTCAACAATGAGCAGTTCTTC. Translating it yields CASSLTASGVNNEQFF. The full variable domain, with the rest looked up from reference TRBV7-2 and TRBJ2-1, is GAGVSQSPSNKVTEKGKDVELRCDPISGHTALYWYRQSLGQGLEFLIYFQGNSAPDKSGLPSDRFSAERTGGSVSTLTIQRTQQEDSAVYLCASSLTASGVNNEQFFGPGTRLTVL.

This sequence joins TRBV5-1 and TRBJ2-5; D unclear. Deletions cut 3 bases from V and 1 base from J, with 16 bases between. This CDR3 comprises 16 residues. Germline CDR1 SGHRS, CDR2 YFSETQ. CDR3 amino acids: CASSYLMAELQETQYF. In DNA, the CDR3 is TGCGCCAGCAGCTATTTAATGGCGGAGCTCCAAGAGACCCAGTACTTC.

V is TRBV2 and J is TRBJ1-2; TRBD1 might be the D (5 bases). Trimming pared 4 bases from V and 3 bases from J, leaving 12 bases between. Germline V CDR1 and CDR2: SNHLY, FYNNEI. This CDR3 spans 14 amino acids. The CDR3 region has the DNA TGTGCCAGCAGTGTCGGGCAGGGCGACTATGGCTACACCTTC. Protein sequence: CASSVGQGDYGYTF.

The chain recombines TRBV5-8 with TRBJ2-1, with D hard to call. The CDR3 runs to 15 residues. The germline V gene has CDR1 SGHTS and CDR2 YDEGEE. The V and J ends lost 4 bases and 0 bases respectively, with 11 bases between them. The CDR3 protein is CASSPLGASYNEQFF. Written as DNA, the CDR3 is TGTGCCAGCAGCCCCCTTGGAGCCTCCTACAATGAGCAGTTCTTC.

This chain joins TRBV28 and TRBJ1-5; 7 bases match TRBD1. CDR1 is MDHEN and CDR2 is SYDVKM in the germline V gene. This CDR3 has 13 amino acids. The V and J ends lost 7 bases and 6 bases, in that order; junction bases with no gene match: 6. The CDR3 loop reads CASTTGEGQPQHF. The CDR3 DNA reads TGTGCCAGCACCACAGGGGAAGGTCAGCCCCAGCATTTT.

The table lists this clone with a count of one. The chain recombines TRBV20-1 with TRBJ2-7; D remains ambiguous. V was clipped by 3 bases and J by 10 bases, with 13 bases between them. CDR1 and CDR2 from the germline V gene are DFQATT and SNEGSKA (reference sequence). This CDR3 has 11 residues. For the CDR3, the DNA is TGCAGTGCTAGTGGGTCAGCGTACCAGTACTTC. Encoded protein: CSASGSAYQYF.

The genes are TRBV2 and TRBJ2-1, with D possibly TRBD2 on 6 matching bases. The CDR3 covers 13 residues. Germline V gene sequence: CDR1 SNHLY, CDR2 FYNNEI. Deletions cut 7 bases from V and 4 bases from J, with 11 bases between. CDR3 DNA: TGTGCCAGCATGCCAGGGAGGTACAATGAGCAGTTCTTC. As protein: CASMPGRYNEQFF.

The chain carries TRBV25-1 and TRBJ1-5; 7 bases match TRBD1. The CDR3 length is 15 residues. Trimming at V came to 3 bases and at J to 5 bases, leaving 7 bases not matched to a gene. The germline gives CDR1 MGHDK, CDR2 SYGVNS. CDR3 bases: TGTGCCAGCAGTGAGCCCAACAGGGGAGATCAGCCCCAGCATTTT. Its translation is CASSEPNRGDQPQHF.

The chain has TRBV6-5 and TRBJ1-3; D is uncertain. Germline CDR1 MNHEY, CDR2 SVGAGI. V was pared by 7 bases and J by 4 bases, with 8 bases between. The CDR3 runs 12 residues. The CDR3 DNA follows: TGTGCCAGCACCTCAACAGGAAACACCATATATTTT. It codes for CASTSTGNTIYF.

The V call is TRBV7-7, the J call TRBJ2-3; perhaps TRBD1 as D (6 bases). CDR1 is SSHAT and CDR2 is FNYEAQ in the germline V gene (reference sequence). The CDR3 runs 13 residues. V lost 5 bases and J 4 bases, leaving 10 bases between the germline ends. The CDR3, as DNA: TGTGCCAGCAGCGTTTCAGGGGCAGATACGCAGTATTTT. Translation: CASSVSGADTQYF.

In its sample, this clone was seen a few times. The chain uses TRBV10-3 and TRBJ2-5, with D possibly matching TRBD1 (6 bases). The V gene's germline CDR1 is ENHRY and CDR2 SYGVKD. The V gene lost 11 bases and the J gene lost 5 bases, with 18 bases spanning the gap. The CDR3 has 13 residues. The CDR3: CALSSGDRETQYF. CDR3 nucleotides: TGTGCCCTCTCTTCGGGTGACAGGGAGACCCAGTACTTC.

CDR3 nucleotides: TGTGCCAGCAGTTTGACCCCAGGGGCAGGGGGCGCAGGTGAAGCTTTCTTT. This codes for CASSLTPGAGGAGEAFF. The rearrangement links TRBV28 to TRBJ1-1, with 8 bases that match TRBD1. The CDR3 length is 17 residues. The germline gives CDR1 MDHEN, CDR2 SYDVKM. V shed 3 bases, J shed 7 bases, and the junction held 16 bases outside the gene matches.

This chain uses TRBV4-3 with TRBJ2-7; 7 bases map to TRBD1. V lost 0 bases, J lost 3 bases, and 5 bases stayed unmatched. Germline V lookup: CDR1 LGHNA, CDR2 YSLEER. This CDR3 has 15 amino acids. CDR3 sequence reads: CASSQEGRGNYEQYF. CDR3 coding DNA: TGCGCCAGCAGCCAAGAAGGCAGGGGGAACTACGAGCAGTACTTC.

This clone was counted only a few times. The J gene is TRBJ2-2, the V gene TRBV4-1; TRBD2 might be the D (5 bases). Germline V gene data show CDR1 as MGHRA and CDR2 as YSYEKL. This CDR3 contains 17 residues. V was shortened by 2 bases and J by 4 bases, with 17 bases between the two germline ends. The CDR3 DNA follows: TGCGCCAGCAGCCAACGCGCCGGGGTATACGGCACCGGGGAGCTGTTTTTT. This sequence encodes CASSQRAGVYGTGELFF.

The rearrangement links TRBV18 to TRBJ1-1; D is perhaps TRBD1 (5 bases). Germline assignment: CDR1 KGHSH and CDR2 LQKENI. The CDR3 loop spans 13 amino acids. V was clipped by 6 bases and J by 3 bases, with 11 bases between them. The CDR3 bases are TGTGCCAGCTCGGTGACGACAGACACTGAAGCTTTCTTT. This gives the protein CASSVTTDTEAFF.

The chain couples TRBV12-5 to TRBJ1-1; 8 bases map to TRBD1. This CDR3 has 16 residues. The J segment lost 6 bases and the V segment lost 5 bases, leaving 14 bases of the junction unmatched. The germline V gene encodes CDR1 LGHNT and CDR2 FRNRAP. The DNA of the CDR3 is TGTGCTAGTGGTACCGGACAGGGAGGTTTAGGAGCTGAAGCTTTCTTT. Protein sequence: CASGTGQGGLGAEAFF. The variable domain in full, completed from reference TRBV12-5 and TRBJ1-1, reads DARVTQTPRHKVTEMGQEVTMRCQPILGHNTVFWYRQTMMQGLELLAYFRNRAPLDDSGMPKDRFSAEMPDATLATLKIQPSEPRDSAVYFCASGTGQGGLGAEAFFGQGTRLTVV.

The J gene is TRBJ1-1, the V gene TRBV18, with 9 positions matching TRBD1. With 5 bases clipped from V and 3 bases from J, the junction kept 7 bases outside the gene matches. Germline V CDR1 and CDR2: KGHSH, LQKENI. The length of the CDR3 is 15 residues. The CDR3 spells CASSTTGQGYTEAFF. The CDR3 DNA follows: TGTGCCAGCTCAACGACTGGACAGGGGTACACTGAAGCTTTCTTT. The full variable domain, completed using reference TRBV18 and TRBJ1-1, is NAGVMQNPRHLVRRRGQEARLRCSPMKGHSHVYWYRQLPEEGLKFMVYLQKENIIDESGMPKERFSAEFPKEGPSILRIQQVVRGDSAAYFCASSTTGQGYTEAFFGQGTRLTVV.

The V and J genes are TRBV5-1 and TRBJ1-1; 10 nucleotides agree with TRBD1. The CDR3 length is 14 residues. V was clipped by 7 bases and J by 2 bases; unmatched bases: 5. CDR1 SGHRS and CDR2 YFSETQ come from the germline V gene. The CDR3 nucleotides are TGCGCCAGCGGACCGACAGGGGGCAACACTGAAGCTTTCTTT. This translates into CASGPTGGNTEAFF.

The genes are TRBV7-9 and TRBJ2-3; possible D gene TRBD1, 8 bases. The CDR3 loop spans 15 amino acids. Germline values: CDR1 SEHNR, CDR2 FQNEAQ (reference sequence). Trimming took off 5 bases at V and 3 bases at J, with 15 bases between the two ends. This CDR3 is CASSPQGGQTDTQYF. CDR3 in DNA: TGTGCCAGCAGCCCACAGGGGGGGCAGACAGATACGCAGTATTTT.

The rearrangement joins TRBV27 to TRBJ1-4; TRBD1 matches 12 bases. The CDR3 contains 15 residues. Trimming removed 3 bases from V and 8 bases from J; junction bases left unmatched: 4. Germline CDR1 reads MNHEY; CDR2 reads SMNVEV (reference sequence). In nucleotides, the CDR3 is TGTGCCAGCAGTTTTTCCGGGACAGGGGGCGAAAAACTGTTTTTT. Translating gives CASSFSGTGGEKLFF.

The V call is TRBV19, the J call TRBJ2-5; 8 positions agree with TRBD1. Looked up from germline, CDR1 is LNHDA and CDR2 is SQIVND (reference sequence). This CDR3 region has 16 residues. V gave up 6 bases and J gave up 1 base; unmatched junction bases: 10. DNA of the CDR3: TGTGCCAGTAGCCTCTCAGGGGGCTCCTTCCAAGAGACCCAGTACTTC. Protein: CASSLSGGSFQETQYF.